These T cell receptor beta chains were read from a single sample in a study of blood T cell repertoires in COVID-19. This table comes from immunoSEQ multiplex PCR, and its TCRdb copy is limited to in-frame clones, with some not included. This table holds approximately 80,000 clones, 78% found once. The sample consisted of peripheral blood. These TCRs come from a human donor in a cohort sampled during active COVID-19. Each CDR3 is given with its conserved first and last residue.

v_call: TRBV2
j_call: TRBJ2-4
cdr3_aa: CASRGVAKNIQYF

v_call: TRBV5-4
j_call: TRBJ2-7
cdr3_aa: CASSWDSSYEQYF

v_call: TRBV30
j_call: TRBJ1-5
cdr3_aa: CAWSQDSNQPQHF

v_call: TRBV7-9
j_call: TRBJ1-1
cdr3_aa: CASRENTEAFF

v_call: TRBV7-9
j_call: TRBJ2-5
cdr3_aa: CASSLEGRQQETQYF

v_call: TRBV7-3
j_call: TRBJ2-1
cdr3_aa: CASSTGTSSGEQFF

v_call: TRBV5-1
j_call: TRBJ2-7
cdr3_aa: CASSLWGTGVHEQYF

v_call: TRBV4-1
j_call: TRBJ2-1
cdr3_aa: CASSPLGHYEQFF

v_call: TRBV29-1
j_call: TRBJ1-1
cdr3_aa: CSVGYQGRNTEAFF

v_call: TRBV6-1
j_call: TRBJ1-1
cdr3_aa: CASSEARGYTEAFF

v_call: TRBV5-1
j_call: TRBJ2-1
cdr3_aa: CASSFGLAGPYNEQFF

v_call: TRBV4-1
j_call: TRBJ1-5
cdr3_aa: CASSPDLPQGPQHF

v_call: TRBV7-9
j_call: TRBJ1-3
cdr3_aa: CASSLGRGRASGNTIYF

v_call: TRBV9
j_call: TRBJ1-1
cdr3_aa: CASSPTGMNTEAFF

v_call: TRBV11-2
j_call: TRBJ2-7
cdr3_aa: CASSSAYEQYF

v_call: TRBV4-2
j_call: TRBJ1-5
cdr3_aa: CASSQDQGNQPQHF

v_call: TRBV6-5
j_call: TRBJ1-2
cdr3_aa: CASLSQVFYGYTF

v_call: TRBV24-1
j_call: TRBJ2-5
cdr3_aa: CATSEGGVQETQYF

v_call: TRBV6-4
j_call: TRBJ1-1
cdr3_aa: CASSPLTEAFF

v_call: TRBV4-3
j_call: TRBJ1-2
cdr3_aa: CASSQSRTANYGYTF

v_call: TRBV6-2/TRBV6-3
j_call: TRBJ2-3
cdr3_aa: CASSRLSGGVDTQYF

v_call: TRBV5-5
j_call: TRBJ2-2
cdr3_aa: CASSLAGLAGGTVTGELFF

v_call: TRBV7-8
j_call: TRBJ2-4
cdr3_aa: CASSFFPFSGTSRNIQYF

v_call: TRBV7-9
j_call: TRBJ2-1
cdr3_aa: CASSPRFGLHNEQFF

v_call: TRBV2
j_call: TRBJ2-6
cdr3_aa: CASSEAGFGANVLTF

v_call: TRBV11-2
j_call: TRBJ1-2
cdr3_aa: CASSYQGTEGYTF

v_call: TRBV7-9
j_call: TRBJ2-7
cdr3_aa: CASSWDYYEQYF

v_call: TRBV5-1
j_call: TRBJ2-7
cdr3_aa: CASSLDGGVLEQYF

v_call: TRBV2
j_call: TRBJ2-3
cdr3_aa: CASSGFAGGTDTQYF

v_call: TRBV27
j_call: TRBJ2-3
cdr3_aa: CASSFGGAGDTQYF

v_call: TRBV7-9
j_call: TRBJ2-1
cdr3_aa: CASSPDPGQSGNEQFF

v_call: TRBV30
j_call: TRBJ1-2
cdr3_aa: CAWMANGYTF

v_call: TRBV7-3
j_call: TRBJ2-3
cdr3_aa: CASSFGGGAESPQYF

v_call: TRBV19
j_call: TRBJ2-5
cdr3_aa: CASTDLGDSQETQYF

v_call: TRBV7-3
j_call: TRBJ1-1
cdr3_aa: CASSLPDSNTEAFF

v_call: TRBV6-5
j_call: TRBJ2-5
cdr3_aa: CASSYSQRGLGETQYF

v_call: TRBV7-2
j_call: TRBJ2-3
cdr3_aa: CASSLGLAGGPRENTQYF

v_call: TRBV5-1
j_call: TRBJ1-5
cdr3_aa: CASSPLPGGQNQPQHF

v_call: TRBV7-2
j_call: TRBJ2-1
cdr3_aa: CASSQVASGRGGYEQFF

v_call: TRBV5-8
j_call: TRBJ1-2
cdr3_aa: CAPRQTRVFEGYTF